The 10 T cell receptor beta chains in this list originate from one sample, sequenced in a study of human T cells and chemical hapten exposure. From the RACE reads, TCRdb called clonotypes with MiXCR, one entry per CDR3 protein. The sample yields 280,000 or so distinct CDR3 sequences, approximately 7.5% seen once. The time point was: pre-sensitization, week 0. Treatment described: therapeutic diphenylcyclopropenone sensitization with weekly scalp DPC. The sequencing used whole blood, collected in connection with sensitization to the hapten diphenylcyclopropenone (DPC). The receptors come from a man younger than 35 with alopecia areata. Some clones in this sample may be carry-over from other donors' samples.

This clonotype was counted ten times or more. The chain uses TRBV6-6 and TRBJ1-1, with TRBD1 as a possible D gene (5 bases). V lost 4 bases and J lost 6, with 12 bases in between. Germline assignment: CDR1 MNHNY and CDR2 SVGAGI (reference sequence). There are 13 residues in the CDR3. CDR3 in amino acids: CASSFWQGAEAFF. The CDR3 nucleotides are TGTGCCAGCAGTTTTTGGCAGGGCGCTGAAGCTTTCTTT.

This clonotype occurred a few times. The gene calls are TRBV10-3 and TRBJ2-1, with D tentatively TRBD1 (6 bases). This CDR3 is 16 amino acids long. Germline assignment: CDR1 ENHRY and CDR2 SYGVKD. Trimming pared 0 bases from V and 6 bases from J, leaving 15 bases between. CDR3 region: CAISESGTTILNEQFF. The CDR3 bases are TGTGCCATCAGTGAGTCCGGGACAACCATACTCAATGAGCAGTTCTTC.

Only a few counts were recorded for this clonotype. V usage is TRBV7-2 and J usage is TRBJ2-3; no firm D call. V dropped 2 bases and J dropped 0 bases, with 9 bases sitting between them. Germline V gene data show CDR1 as SGHTA and CDR2 as FQGNSA. The CDR3 totals 15 residues. The CDR3 loop is CASSLRASSTDTQYF. Here the CDR3 DNA reads TGTGCCAGCAGCTTAAGGGCGAGTAGCACAGATACGCAGTATTTT.

This sequence joins TRBV5-1 and TRBJ2-3; no clear D. The V and J ends lost 0 bases and 4 bases respectively, with 9 bases between them. The CDR3 has 14 amino acids. CDR1 SGHRS and CDR2 YFSETQ come from the germline V gene. The CDR3 loop is CASSLGRVPDTQYF. The CDR3 region has the DNA TGCGCCAGCAGCTTGGGTAGAGTCCCAGATACGCAGTATTTT.

This chain uses TRBV28 with TRBJ2-1, with a weak D call TRBD2 (5 bases). The germline CDR1 and CDR2 sequences are MDHEN and SYDVKM. V was cut by 7 bases and J by 8 bases, with 15 bases left in between. The CDR3 covers 13 residues. The CDR3 spells CASNGVIRDEQFF. CDR3 nucleotides: TGTGCCAGCAACGGGGTCATAAGGGATGAGCAGTTCTTC.

This clonotype has just a few counts. V and J are TRBV7-9 and TRBJ1-1; 7 positions agree with TRBD1. Germline CDR1 is SEHNR and CDR2 is FQNEAQ (reference sequence). With 7 bases clipped from V and 3 bases from J, the junction kept 8 bases outside the gene matches. The CDR3 loop spans 14 amino acids. In nucleotides, the CDR3 is TGTGCCAGCACCCTCAGGACAGGCTACACTGAAGCTTTCTTT. Encoded protein: CASTLRTGYTEAFF.

This clonotype has only a few counts. The chain recombines TRBV12-3 or TRBV12-4 with TRBJ2-1; 9 bases agree with TRBD1. The CDR3 spans 17 residues. The trim removed 7 bases at V and 1 base at J, leaving 11 bases unmatched. The CDR3 protein is CASTGYGGQGSYNEQFF. The CDR3 DNA reads as TGTGCCAGCACCGGGTACGGGGGACAGGGTTCCTACAATGAGCAGTTCTTC.

This clonotype was detected a few times. The V call is TRBV27, the J call TRBJ2-5; D uncertain. V gave up 2 bases and J gave up 2 bases, with 18 bases separating them. The CDR3 sequence is 17 residues long. Germline assignment: CDR1 MNHEY and CDR2 SMNVEV (reference sequence). The CDR3 DNA sequence: TGTGCCAGCAGTTTAGCCCCTGGTTCCGACTTACAAGAGACCCAGTACTTC. Its translation: CASSLAPGSDLQETQYF.

This clonotype was recorded many times. The V call is TRBV7-2, the J call TRBJ2-7; D is perhaps TRBD1 (5 bases). Germline CDR1 SGHTA, CDR2 FQGNSA. V lost 0 bases and J 4 bases, leaving 7 bases between the germline ends. This CDR3 spans 13 amino acids. The DNA for the CDR3 is TGTGCCAGCAGCTTAGCGCAGGGATACGAGCAGTACTTC. The encoded protein is CASSLAQGYEQYF.

This clonotype was picked up a small number of times. This chain connects TRBV12-3 or TRBV12-4 to TRBJ2-3; possibly TRBD2 for D (6 bases). There are 16 residues in the CDR3. The V end lost 2 bases, the J end lost 1 base, and 13 bases lay between the germline ends. CDR3 coding DNA: TGTGCCAGCAGTTTATCGGGGTGGGGGGGCACAGATACGCAGTATTTT. The encoded protein is CASSLSGWGGTDTQYF.